The 16 T cell receptor beta chains below all came from one sample that was sequenced in a study of OX40 agonist ivuxolimab in advanced cancers. Generated by immunoSEQ multiplex PCR, the TCRdb table keeps only in-frame clones and is missing some. The repertoire holds almost 80,000 clones, 84% seen once, with around a quarter in the top ten. Sequences were derived from CD4+ or CD8+ T cells sorted from blood, sampled in a trial of the OX40 agonist ivuxolimab. The receptors originated from an adult with an advanced solid tumor such as melanoma, head and neck, liver or kidney cancer.

This chain links TRBV5-1 with TRBJ2-7; D is undetermined. The CDR3 sequence is 13 residues long. Germline CDR1 SGHRS, CDR2 YFSETQ. With 0 bases removed from V and 5 bases from J, the gap between germline ends came to 9 bases. The CDR3 nucleotides are TGCGCCAGCAGCTTGGAATTGGGTAACGAGCAGTACTTC. This sequence encodes CASSLELGNEQYF.

This clone appeared once. This chain uses TRBV5-6 with TRBJ2-6; D not certain. Germline CDR1 reads SGHDT; CDR2 reads YYEEEE. V was trimmed by 3 bases and J by 0 bases, leaving 13 bases between them. This CDR3 region has 17 residues. The CDR3 here is CASSSRTASSGANVLTF. The CDR3 DNA reads TGTGCCAGCAGCTCCCGGACGGCTAGCTCTGGGGCCAACGTCCTGACTTTC.

V gene TRBV4-1 combines with J gene TRBJ2-7; perhaps TRBD2 as D (5 bases). Trimming took off 0 bases at V and 0 bases at J, with 12 bases between the two ends. The CDR3 totals 16 residues. The germline V gene has CDR1 MGHRA and CDR2 YSYEKL. The CDR3 DNA follows: TGCGCCAGCAGCCAAGATTTTCCCGGACTCTCCTACGAGCAGTACTTC. Translating gives CASSQDFPGLSYEQYF.

The genes are TRBV7-9 and TRBJ1-1; D possibly corresponds to TRBD1 (5 bases). Trimming shortened V by 5 bases and J by 7 bases, and 14 bases separated the two germline ends. The CDR3 contains 13 residues. The germline V gene has CDR1 SEHNR and CDR2 FQNEAQ (reference sequence). The CDR3 reads CASSPEGRGEAFF. The CDR3 coding sequence is TGTGCCAGCAGCCCTGAGGGGCGGGGTGAAGCTTTCTTT. Full variable domain (remainder filled in from reference TRBV7-9 and TRBJ1-1): DTGVSQNPRHKITKRGQNVTFRCDPISEHNRLYWYRQTLGQGPEFLTYFQNEAQLEKSRLLSDRFSAERPKGSFSTLEIQRTEQGDSAMYLCASSPEGRGEAFFGQGTRLTVV.

The chain carries TRBV7-2 and TRBJ2-6; D is ambiguous. CDR3 length: 15 amino acids. Germline V lookup: CDR1 SGHTA, CDR2 FQGNSA. V was trimmed by 1 base and J by 0 bases, leaving 4 bases between them. This chain's CDR3 is CASSLVFSGANVLTF. The DNA for the CDR3 is TGTGCCAGCAGCTTAGTGTTCTCTGGGGCCAACGTCCTGACTTTC.

The J gene is TRBJ2-3, the V gene TRBV9; maybe TRBD2 (6 bases). Germline values: CDR1 SGDLS, CDR2 YYNGEE. Trimming removed 0 bases from V and 1 base from J, with 12 bases in between. The CDR3 consists of 16 residues. The CDR3 DNA sequence: TGTGCCAGCAGCGTAGTGCGGGGAGCTGGCACAGATACGCAGTATTTT. Translation gives CASSVVRGAGTDTQYF.

The CDR3, as DNA: TGTGCCAGCACCAACGACAGGACAGGGGTAAACATTCAGTACTTC. It specifies CASTNDRTGVNIQYF. The chain employs TRBV5-8 and TRBJ2-4; 9 nucleotides agree with TRBD1. J lost 6 bases, V lost 6 bases, and 10 bases had no gene match. The germline gives CDR1 SGHTS, CDR2 YDEGEE. The CDR3 extends over 15 amino acids.

CDR3: CASSYQGSHGYTF. The DNA for the CDR3 is TGTGCCAGCAGTTACCAGGGGTCGCATGGCTACACCTTC. V and J are TRBV6-5 and TRBJ1-2, with a possible D match to TRBD1 (6 bases). In germline, CDR1 is MNHEY, CDR2 SVGAGI. CDR3 length equals 13 residues. The V gene lost 2 bases and the J gene lost 6 bases, with 10 bases spanning the gap.

The chain recombines TRBV6-6 with TRBJ2-1; D gene uncertain. Trimming stripped 8 bases from V and 10 bases from J, with 12 bases between. Germline V gene lookup returns CDR1 MNHNY and CDR2 SVGAGI (reference sequence). The CDR3 contains 11 residues. Written as DNA, the CDR3 is TGTGCCAGCGTGGATGGAAGGGAGCAGTTCTTC. As protein: CASVDGREQFF.

In regard to this clone: The DNA is left out, because the CDR3 cannot be placed on it with certainty; the CDR3 is given as TCRdb lists it. The genes are TRBV10-3 and TRBJ1-4; the table's TRBD1 call for D was not verified on the DNA. From germline, CDR1 is ENHRY and CDR2 SYGVKD. Including both end residues, the CDR3 is 15 amino acids long. CDR3 amino acids: CAISGTPSVREKLFF.

In this sample, this clone turned up a few times. The rearrangement uses TRBV5-1 and TRBJ2-7, with D maybe TRBD2 (5 bases). This CDR3 contains 15 residues. Per germline, CDR1 SGHRS and CDR2 YFSETQ. V lost 0 bases to trimming and J lost 5 bases, with 15 bases between them. CDR3 DNA: TGCGCCAGCAGCTTGGAACGACGGGCGCGGGACGAGCAGTACTTC. This codes for CASSLERRARDEQYF.

The J gene is TRBJ2-7, the V gene TRBV19; a possible D gene is TRBD2 (6 bases). This CDR3 has 12 amino acids. The germline V and J ends were trimmed by 3 bases and 6 bases, with 9 bases remaining between them. The V gene's germline CDR1 is LNHDA and CDR2 SQIVND (reference sequence). In DNA, the CDR3 is TGTGCCAGTAGTATTTGGGGAGGCGAGCAGTACTTC. The encoded protein is CASSIWGGEQYF.

The gene calls are TRBV5-8 and TRBJ1-4, with TRBD1 matching over 8 bases. The CDR3 is 13 residues long. V shed 8 bases, J shed 5 bases, and the junction held 5 bases outside the gene matches. The germline gives CDR1 SGHTS, CDR2 YDEGEE. The CDR3 region has the DNA TGTGCCAGTGTTTACAGGGGGAATGAAAAACTGTTTTTT. This codes for CASVYRGNEKLFF.

The V call is TRBV30, the J call TRBJ2-3, with TRBD1 as a possible D gene (6 bases). The CDR3 is 14 residues long. V shed 0 bases and J shed 2 bases, with 9 bases lying between them. Germline lookup yields CDR1 GTSNPN and CDR2 SVGIG (reference sequence). The CDR3 region is CAWSVRGTTDTQYF. CDR3 coding DNA: TGTGCCTGGAGTGTAAGGGGGACCACAGATACGCAGTATTTT.

The chain has TRBV7-8 and TRBJ2-5; D remains ambiguous. V lost 4 bases, J lost 3 bases, and 3 bases lay in between. The CDR3 is made up of 11 amino acids. CDR1 is SGHVS, CDR2 FQNEAQ, per germline. CDR3 coding DNA: TGTGCCAGCAGCTCGAAAGAGACCCAGTACTTC. This translates into CASSSKETQYF.

This clone came up a few times. The genes are TRBV5-5 and TRBJ1-2, with 8 bases matching TRBD1. V trimming: 3 bases; J trimming: 1 base; junction bases outside the gene matches: 8. The CDR3 spans 16 residues. Germline V lookup: CDR1 SGHKS, CDR2 YYEKEE (reference sequence). CDR3 bases: TGTGCCAGCAGCTCACAGTCAGGGGGCCTTAACTATGGCTACACCTTC. This gives the protein CASSSQSGGLNYGYTF.